The 13 T cell receptor beta chains presented below share a single source sample, sequenced in a study of blood T cell repertoires in COVID-19. The data were produced by immunoSEQ multiplex PCR, yet TCRdb's version contains in-frame clones alone and is incomplete. The data show 93,000 or so clones, roughly 90% seen once. The sequencing sample was made of peripheral blood. The receptors come from a woman aged 60-75 years with acute or convalescent COVID-19.

The CDR3 DNA sequence: TGCAGCGTTCGACAGGGAAGGGAGACAGATACGCAGTATTTT. This codes for CSVRQGRETDTQYF. The genes are TRBV29-1 and TRBJ2-3; 7 nucleotides line up with TRBD1. The V gene's germline CDR1 is SQVTM and CDR2 ANQGSEA. The CDR3 totals 14 residues. V gave up 5 bases and J gave up 3 bases; unmatched junction bases: 8.

A remark on this clone: The same CDR3 also results from other DNA sequences found in this sample. V gene TRBV3-1 (or the pseudogene TRBV3-2) combines with J gene TRBJ1-2; no clear D gene. Germline assignment: CDR1 LGHDT and CDR2 YNNKEL (reference sequence). The germline V and J ends were trimmed by 1 base and 8 bases, with 5 bases remaining between them. The CDR3 has 11 residues. CDR3 DNA sequence: TGTGCCAGCAGCCAAGGAGGGGGCTACACCTTC. It specifies CASSQGGGYTF.

The rearrangement joins TRBV9 to TRBJ2-3, with 9 bases aligning to TRBD2. This CDR3 region has 14 residues. Per germline, CDR1 SGDLS and CDR2 YYNGEE. V shed 6 bases, J shed 1 base, and the junction held 3 bases outside the gene matches. The CDR3 loop reads CASNRLAGTDTQYF. CDR3 nucleotide sequence: TGTGCCAGCAACCGACTAGCGGGCACAGATACGCAGTATTTT.

This chain joins TRBV2 and TRBJ1-4; D ambiguous. V was cut by 5 bases and J by 3 bases, with 10 bases left in between. This CDR3 contains 14 residues. Germline values: CDR1 SNHLY, CDR2 FYNNEI. The CDR3 protein is CASSTRQANEKLFF. DNA for the CDR3: TGTGCCAGCAGTACTAGACAAGCTAATGAAAAACTGTTTTTT.

The chain employs TRBV9 and TRBJ2-5, with 13 positions matching TRBD2. CDR3 length: 18 residues. CDR1 is SGDLS and CDR2 is YYNGEE in the germline V gene. V dropped 0 bases and J dropped 0; count of bases not matched to a gene: 5. The CDR3 loop is CASSVGTSGSLNQETQYF. CDR3 nucleotide sequence: TGTGCCAGCAGCGTAGGGACTAGCGGGAGTCTTAACCAAGAGACCCAGTACTTC.

The rearrangement links TRBV3-1 (or the pseudogene TRBV3-2) to TRBJ2-5; D not certain. The CDR3 has 15 amino acids. Trimming took 0 bases from V and 4 from J, leaving 12 bases between them. The V gene's germline CDR1 is LGHDT and CDR2 YNNKEL (reference sequence). The CDR3 bases are TGTGCCAGCAGCCAAGATTCCGGGTTTGGAGAGACCCAGTACTTC. It codes for CASSQDSGFGETQYF.

As DNA, the CDR3 is TGTGCCACCAGCAGAGAAGGGACAGTGAACACTGAAGCTTTCTTT. It encodes CATSREGTVNTEAFF. The J gene is TRBJ1-1, the V gene TRBV15; TRBD1 aligns across 7 bases. Germline assignment: CDR1 LNHNV and CDR2 YYDKDF (reference sequence). V shed 0 bases, J shed 0 bases, and the junction held 1 base outside the gene matches. This CDR3 is 15 amino acids long.

Regarding this clone: In the same sample, other DNA sequences code for this CDR3. This chain joins TRBV7-3 and TRBJ2-1; D unresolved. V shed 2 bases and J shed 0 bases, with 8 bases lying between them. CDR3 length: 15 residues. Looked up from germline, CDR1 is SGHTA and CDR2 is FQGTGA. The CDR3 sequence is CASSLSSGSYNEQFF. For the CDR3, the DNA is TGTGCCAGCAGCTTATCCTCCGGCTCCTACAATGAGCAGTTCTTC.

V usage is TRBV29-1 and J usage is TRBJ1-1; TRBD1 matches at 8 bases. CDR3 size: 12 residues. V lost 6 bases, J lost 7 bases, and 7 bases stayed unmatched. Germline CDR1 SQVTM, CDR2 ANQGSEA. The CDR3 protein is CSVVQGVDEAFF. The CDR3 coding sequence is TGCAGCGTCGTACAGGGGGTGGATGAAGCTTTCTTT.

The genes are TRBV5-1 and TRBJ2-3, with 11 bases aligning to TRBD2. CDR3 length: 16 residues. The germline V gene encodes CDR1 SGHRS and CDR2 YFSETQ. V dropped 7 bases and J dropped 0; count of bases not matched to a gene: 7. The CDR3 region is CASGGGLAGSTDTQYF. CDR3 DNA sequence: TGCGCCAGCGGCGGAGGACTAGCGGGTAGCACAGATACGCAGTATTTT. Full variable domain (remainder filled in from reference TRBV5-1 and TRBJ2-3): KAGVTQTPRYLIKTRGQQVTLSCSPISGHRSVSWYQQTPGQGLQFLFEYFSETQRNKGNFPGRFSGRQFSNSRSEMNVSTLELGDSALYLCASGGGLAGSTDTQYFGPGTRLTVL.

The J gene is TRBJ1-2, the V gene TRBV19; D gene unclear. Germline CDR1 LNHDA, CDR2 SQIVND (reference sequence). The ends were cut back, 4 bases at V and 0 bases at J, with 6 bases in the middle. CDR3 length: 13 amino acids. The CDR3 spells CASSSSANYGYTF. The CDR3 DNA sequence: TGTGCCAGTAGTAGCAGTGCTAACTATGGCTACACCTTC.

This rearrangement joins TRBV27 to TRBJ2-1, with D tentatively TRBD2 (6 bases). Trimming cost V 6 bases and J 8 bases, with 14 bases left between them. The CDR3 consists of 13 residues. Germline lookup yields CDR1 MNHEY and CDR2 SMNVEV (reference sequence). CDR3 coding DNA: TGTGCCAGCAGCTGGAACTGGGGGGATGAGCAGTTCTTC. It yields the protein CASSWNWGDEQFF.

The rearrangement joins TRBV5-1 to TRBJ2-1, with 10 bases that match TRBD2. Germline trimming cut 1 base from V and 8 bases from J; bases unmatched to any gene: 3. Germline CDR1 and CDR2: SGHRS and YFSETQ. This CDR3 spans 14 amino acids. CDR3 region: CASSLTSGMDEQFF. In DNA form, the CDR3 reads TGCGCCAGCAGCTTGACTAGCGGGATGGATGAGCAGTTCTTC.